This TCR beta chain was captured in a study of blood T cell repertoires in COVID-19. Study-level information: Material from acute and convalescent COVID-19 was sourced from the United States, Italy and Spain. The analysed material was cDNA or gDNA that came from T cells, B-cell-depleted T cells, or PBMCs.

TCRdb keeps only in-frame clones here, not all; method: immunoSEQ multiplex PCR. The table records a few hundred thousand clones, 70% to 90% of them present only once. Cohorts were determined from participant-reported clinical history. The V and J ends lost 3 bases and 2 bases respectively, with 17 bases between them. The CDR3 sequence is 16 residues long. Germline assignment: CDR1 SGHDT and CDR2 YYEEEE. The clonotype originates from a man between 40 and 49 years old who had recovered from COVID-19. V gene TRBV5-6 combines with J gene TRBJ1-1, with a possible D match to TRBD1 (6 bases). Sequencing used PBMCs or T cells enriched from blood (not recorded which). The CDR3 loop reads CASSWGTGTFNTEAFF. DNA for the CDR3: TGTGCCAGCAGCTGGGGGACCGGGACATTCAACACTGAAGCTTTCTTT.